Detailed here is one TCR beta chain. Original handling: Reference gene primer amplification yielded estimated nucleated cell counts. TCRdb's copy holds only in-frame clones and misses some; the assay was immunoSEQ multiplex PCR. That table supplies the V and J calls and clone size; D and trimming were determined from the DNA. The data hold roughly 250,000 clones, with about 91% observed a single time. The sample comes from a study of blood T cell repertoires in COVID-19. On the study more broadly: The United States, Italy and Spain provided the acute and convalescent COVID-19 samples. Sources were T cells, B-cell-depleted T cells, or PBMCs; the material itself was cDNA or gDNA.

While infection was still active, Seattle patients were enrolled and then followed longitudinally. Germline values: CDR1 MGHRA, CDR2 YSYEKL. The CDR3 extends over 15 amino acids. Trimming removed 1 base from V and 7 bases from J, with 11 bases in between. The sample was peripheral blood. This sequence was found in a person aged 18 to 30 with COVID-19, enrolled during active disease. The chain recombines TRBV4-1 with TRBJ1-6; no clear D. The CDR3 DNA sequence: TGCGCCAGCAGCCAAGGATCGGGTTGGAATTCACCCCTCCACTTT. This sequence encodes CASSQGSGWNSPLHF.